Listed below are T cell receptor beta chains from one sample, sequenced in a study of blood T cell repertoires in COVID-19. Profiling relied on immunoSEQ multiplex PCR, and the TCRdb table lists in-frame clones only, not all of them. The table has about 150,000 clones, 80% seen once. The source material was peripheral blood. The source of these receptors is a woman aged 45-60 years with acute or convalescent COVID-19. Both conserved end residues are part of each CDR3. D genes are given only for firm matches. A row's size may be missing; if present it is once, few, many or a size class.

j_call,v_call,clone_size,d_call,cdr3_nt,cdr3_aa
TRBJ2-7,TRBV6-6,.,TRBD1,TGTGCCAGCAGCAGACAGGGGTCGGGGGAGCAGTACTTC,CASSRQGSGEQYF
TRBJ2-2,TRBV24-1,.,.,TGTGCCACCAGTGAGGTGACCCAGGGGAGAGGGGAGCTGTTTTTT,CATSEVTQGRGELFF
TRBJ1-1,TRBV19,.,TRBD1,TGTGCCAGTAGTCATAGCTACAGGGGAAACGAAGCTTTCTTT,CASSHSYRGNEAFF
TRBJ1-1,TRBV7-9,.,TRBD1,TGTGCCAGCAGCCAGGGACAGGGGACTGAAGCTTTCTTT,CASSQGQGTEAFF
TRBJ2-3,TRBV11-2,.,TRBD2,TGTGCCAGCAGCTTAGTAGCGGGAGGATGGGATACGCAGTATTTT,CASSLVAGGWDTQYF
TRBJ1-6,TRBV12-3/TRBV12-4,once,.,TGTGCCAGCTGCACTCTACTATCACCCCTCCACTTT,CASCTLLSPLHF
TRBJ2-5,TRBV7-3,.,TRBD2,TGTGCCAGCAGCCCCGGGGGACTACAAGAGACCCAGTACTTC,CASSPGGLQETQYF
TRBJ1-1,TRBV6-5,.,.,TGTGCCAGCAGTCCAACTACAGGGTATGCTTTCTTT,CASSPTTGYAFF
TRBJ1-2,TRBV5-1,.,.,TGCGCCAGCAGCAGCCCCGGGGCTAACTATGGCTACACCTTC,CASSSPGANYGYTF
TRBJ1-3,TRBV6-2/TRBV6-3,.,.,TGTGCCAGCAGCCCGAGGTACGGACTCGGAAACACCATATATTTT,CASSPRYGLGNTIYF
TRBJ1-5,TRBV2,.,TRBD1,TGTGCCAGCAGTGAAGAGGCAGGGGGCCAGCCCCAGCATTTT,CASSEEAGGQPQHF
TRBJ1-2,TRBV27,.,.,TGTGCCAGCAGTAGCCTGGGGGGAGGGTCGAGGGGCTACACCTTC,CASSSLGGGSRGYTF
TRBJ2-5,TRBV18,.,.,TGTGCCAGCTCGCCCGGGGTGCAAGAGACCCAGTACTTC,CASSPGVQETQYF
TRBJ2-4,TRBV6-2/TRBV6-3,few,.,TGTGCCAGCAGTTATGTTGCGGGAGCCAAAAACATTCAGTACTTC,CASSYVAGAKNIQYF
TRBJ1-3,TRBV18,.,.,TGTGCCAGCTCACCACCGATCGGCAGGGGATTGATCGGAAACACCATATATTTT,CASSPPIGRGLIGNTIYF
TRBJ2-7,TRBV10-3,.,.,TGTGCCATCAGATCCGGGACTCTTAACTACGAGCAGTACTTC,CAIRSGTLNYEQYF
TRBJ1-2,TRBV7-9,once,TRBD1,TGTGCCAGCAGCCGACAGGGGGATCCTGGCTACACCTTC,CASSRQGDPGYTF
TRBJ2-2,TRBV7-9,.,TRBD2,TGTGCCAGCAACCTTAGCGGGGGGCCTACACCCGGGGAGCTGTTTTTT,CASNLSGGPTPGELFF
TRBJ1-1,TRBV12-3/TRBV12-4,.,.,TGTGCCAGCAGTTTAACTCTCGGGGGTGAAGCTTTCTTT,CASSLTLGGEAFF
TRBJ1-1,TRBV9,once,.,TGTGCCAGCACGGACATGGGGGGGAACACTGAAGCTTTCTTT,CASTDMGGNTEAFF
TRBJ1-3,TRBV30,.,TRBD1,TGTGCCTGGGGGGAACAGGGGGCCCTCGGAAACACCATATATTTT,CAWGEQGALGNTIYF
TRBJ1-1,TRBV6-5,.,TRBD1,TGTGCCAGCAGTTCACAGGGGCTATCGAACACTGAAGCTTTCTTT,CASSSQGLSNTEAFF
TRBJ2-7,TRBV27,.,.,TGTGCCAGCAGTCCGGGAATGTTGGCCGAGCAGTACTTC,CASSPGMLAEQYF
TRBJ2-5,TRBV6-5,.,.,TGTGCCAGCAGGTCCAGGTCCGGGACCCAGTACTTC,CASRSRSGTQYF
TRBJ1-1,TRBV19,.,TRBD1,TGTGCCAGTAGACCCGCGGACAGGGGGAACACTGAAGCTTTCTTT,CASRPADRGNTEAFF
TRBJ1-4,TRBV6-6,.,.,TGTGCCAGCAGTCAACACGATAATGAAAAACTGTTTTTT,CASSQHDNEKLFF
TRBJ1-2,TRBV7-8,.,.,TGTGCCAGCAGCTTAGGACAGGACTATGGCTACACCTTC,CASSLGQDYGYTF
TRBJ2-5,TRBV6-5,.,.,TGTGCCAGCAGGGACACTGAGTACCAAGAGACCCAGTACTTC,CASRDTEYQETQYF
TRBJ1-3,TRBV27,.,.,TGTGCCAGCAGTTTTCGGGGACTACTACGGGGCTTTGGAAACACCATATATTTT,CASSFRGLLRGFGNTIYF
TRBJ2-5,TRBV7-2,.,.,TGTGCCAGCAGCTTACGGGGTGGTAGCCAAGAGACCCAGTACTTC,CASSLRGGSQETQYF
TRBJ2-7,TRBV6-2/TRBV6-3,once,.,TGTGCCAGCAGCTATGAGGGACTCCGTACGACCTACGAGCAGTACTTC,CASSYEGLRTTYEQYF
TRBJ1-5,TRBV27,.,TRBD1,TGTGCCAGCAGTTTATTGGGGACAGGGGATCAGCCCCAGCATTTT,CASSLLGTGDQPQHF
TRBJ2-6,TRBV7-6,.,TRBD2,TGTGCCAGCAGCTTGACGACTAGCTACCTTTCTGGGGCCAACGTCCTGACTTTC,CASSLTTSYLSGANVLTF
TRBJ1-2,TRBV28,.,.,TGTGCCAGCAGTTTCTCCCAGGTCGTTAACTATGGCTACACCTTC,CASSFSQVVNYGYTF
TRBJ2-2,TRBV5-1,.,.,TGCGTCAGCAGGGAGACCGGGGAGCTGTTTTTT,CVSRETGELFF
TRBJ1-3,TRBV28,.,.,TGTGCCAGCAGTTTGGAGGCTTGGCCTGGAAACACCATATATTTT,CASSLEAWPGNTIYF
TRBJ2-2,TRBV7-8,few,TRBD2,TGTGCCAGCAGCTCGAGCGGGGGGGTTCTCACCGGGGAGCTGTTTTTT,CASSSSGGVLTGELFF
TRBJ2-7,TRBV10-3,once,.,TGTGCCATCAGTGAGTCGACTGGCAGGGCGTGGGACGAGCAGTACTTC,CAISESTGRAWDEQYF
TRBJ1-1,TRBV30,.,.,TGTGCATGGGGCCGGGACAAAAAAGCTTTCTTT,CAWGRDKKAFF
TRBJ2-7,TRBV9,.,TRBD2,TGTGCCAGCAGCGCTCCTAGCGGGGCCTGGGACGAGCAGTACTTC,CASSAPSGAWDEQYF
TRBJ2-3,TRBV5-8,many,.,TGTGCCAGCAGCTTGGGTATGAGGATAGCAGATACGCAGTATTTT,CASSLGMRIADTQYF
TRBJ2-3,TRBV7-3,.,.,TGTGCCAGCAGCCCGGGGAGTACGCAGTATTTT,CASSPGSTQYF
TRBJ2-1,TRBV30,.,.,TGTGCCTGGACGCACTCCAATGAGCAGTTCTTC,CAWTHSNEQFF
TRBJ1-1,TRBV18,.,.,TGTGCCAGCTCACAGAGACGAGGGGGAAAAATCCTGAACACTGAAGCTTTCTTT,CASSQRRGGKILNTEAFF
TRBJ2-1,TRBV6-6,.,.,TGTGCCAGCACCCACGGTGCAGGTAGTAGGAATGAGCAGTTCTTC,CASTHGAGSRNEQFF